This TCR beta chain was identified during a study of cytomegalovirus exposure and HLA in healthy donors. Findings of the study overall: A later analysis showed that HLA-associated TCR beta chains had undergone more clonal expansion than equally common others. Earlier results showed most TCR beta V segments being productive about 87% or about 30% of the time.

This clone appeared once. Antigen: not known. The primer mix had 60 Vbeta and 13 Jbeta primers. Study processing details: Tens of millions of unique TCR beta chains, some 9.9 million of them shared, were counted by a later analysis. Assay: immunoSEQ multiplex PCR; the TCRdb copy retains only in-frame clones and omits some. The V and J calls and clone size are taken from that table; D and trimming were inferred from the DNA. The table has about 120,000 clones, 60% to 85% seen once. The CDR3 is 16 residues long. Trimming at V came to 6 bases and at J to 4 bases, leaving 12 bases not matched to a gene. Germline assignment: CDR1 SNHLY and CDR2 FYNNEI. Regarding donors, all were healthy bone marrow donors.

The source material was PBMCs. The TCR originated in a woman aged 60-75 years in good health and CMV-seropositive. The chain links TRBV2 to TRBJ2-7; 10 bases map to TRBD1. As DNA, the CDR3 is TGTGCCAGCAGGGGGGACAGGGGACATTTATGGTACGAGCAGTACTTC. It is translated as CASRGDRGHLWYEQYF.